Shown below are 14 T cell receptor beta chains from a single sample sequenced in a study of blood T cell repertoires in COVID-19. Profiled with immunoSEQ multiplex PCR; TCRdb holds only in-frame clones, not every one. The table records 100,000 to 150,000 clones, 85% to 90% of them present only once. The sample was peripheral blood. The receptors here all came from a woman of 80 years or more with COVID-19, enrolled during active disease.

V gene TRBV5-5 combines with J gene TRBJ2-2; TRBD2 agrees at 11 bases. Losses at the gene ends were 7 bases for V and 6 bases for J; bases not matched to a gene: 11. Germline CDR1 SGHKS, CDR2 YYEKEE (reference sequence). This CDR3 spans 16 amino acids. In DNA, the CDR3 is TGTGCCAGCGGCTCACTAGCGGGAGCGGGGCCCGGGGAGCTGTTTTTT. Amino acid sequence: CASGSLAGAGPGELFF.

The rearrangement joins TRBV5-1 to TRBJ2-3; a weak D match, TRBD1 (8 bases). Trimming removed 4 bases at V and 6 bases at J, with 15 bases between. The CDR3 has 14 amino acids. Germline-derived CDR1 and CDR2 are SGHRS and YFSETQ. In nucleotides, the CDR3 is TGCGCCAGCAGCCGTGACAGGGGAGGGGATACGCAGTATTTT. Translating it yields CASSRDRGGDTQYF.

With regard to this clone: Different DNA sequences within this sample yield the same CDR3. The chain is built from TRBV7-6 and TRBJ1-2; 11 bases map to TRBD1. This CDR3 contains 16 residues. Per the germline V gene, CDR1 is SGHVS and CDR2 is FNYEAQ. V dropped 1 base and J dropped 3; count of bases not matched to a gene: 4. CDR3 amino acids: CASSLEPGQGDYGYTF. DNA of the CDR3: TGTGCCAGCAGCTTAGAGCCGGGACAGGGGGACTATGGCTACACCTTC. The full variable domain, rest sourced from reference TRBV7-6 and TRBJ1-2, is GAGVSQSPRYKVTKRGQDVALRCDPISGHVSLYWYRQALGQGPEFLTYFNYEAQQDKSGLPNDRFSAERPEGSISTLTIQRTEQRDSAMYRCASSLEPGQGDYGYTFGSGTRLTVV.

This chain connects TRBV2 to TRBJ1-4; 7 bases line up with TRBD1. Per germline, CDR1 SNHLY and CDR2 FYNNEI. The CDR3 covers 14 residues. V lost 5 bases, J lost 7 bases, and 7 bases stayed unmatched. The CDR3 DNA is TGTGCCAGCAGTCCCCGACAGGGAAGTGAAAAACTGTTTTTT. It encodes CASSPRQGSEKLFF.

CDR3 nucleotides: TGTGCCAGCAGCGAAGGTAGCGGCTACGAGCAGTACTTC. This encodes CASSEGSGYEQYF. The rearrangement links TRBV3-1 (or the pseudogene TRBV3-2) to TRBJ2-7; a weak D match, TRBD2 (6 bases). The CDR3 contains 13 residues. Deletions cut 5 bases from V and 3 bases from J, with 11 bases between. The germline gives CDR1 LGHDT, CDR2 YNNKEL (reference sequence).

The CDR3 DNA reads TGTGCCAGCACCCCCGGGAGCCACCAAGAGACCCAGTACTTC. This encodes CASTPGSHQETQYF. The chain joins TRBV9 to TRBJ2-5; the D gene is possibly TRBD2 (6 bases). The V end lost 6 bases, the J end lost 0 bases, and 12 bases lay between the germline ends. The germline CDR1 and CDR2 sequences are SGDLS and YYNGEE. There are 14 residues in the CDR3. Combining the CDR3 with reference TRBV9 and TRBJ2-5 gives the whole variable domain DSGVTQTPKHLITATGQRVTLRCSPRSGDLSVYWYQQSLDQGLQFLIQYYNGEERAKGNILERFSAQQFPDLHSELNLSSLELGDSALYFCASTPGSHQETQYFGPGTRLLVL.

This clone was observed a handful of times. V and J are TRBV19 and TRBJ2-1; 8 positions agree with TRBD2. V shed 6 bases, J shed 6 bases, and the junction held 13 bases outside the gene matches. The CDR3 totals 16 residues. The germline CDR1 and CDR2 sequences are LNHDA and SQIVND (reference sequence). The CDR3 DNA reads TGTGCCAGTAGCCCGCCGAGCGGGAGTCTAATCAATGAGCAGTTCTTC. Its translation is CASSPPSGSLINEQFF. Full variable domain (missing parts from reference TRBV19 and TRBJ2-1): DGGITQSPKYLFRKEGQNVTLSCEQNLNHDAMYWYRQDPGQGLRLIYYSQIVNDFQKGDIAEGYSVSREKKESFPLTVTSAQKNPTAFYLCASSPPSGSLINEQFFGPGTRLTVL.

The gene calls are TRBV7-8 and TRBJ1-2; 8 nucleotides match TRBD1. The germline V gene has CDR1 SGHVS and CDR2 FQNEAQ. The CDR3 totals 14 residues. With 5 bases clipped from V and 4 bases from J, the junction kept 6 bases outside the gene matches. CDR3 in DNA: TGTGCCAGCAGCGGCCACAGGGGGAGCTATGGCTACACCTTC. Translation: CASSGHRGSYGYTF.

V usage is TRBV4-3 and J usage is TRBJ1-1; a weak D match, TRBD1 (5 bases). The CDR3 is made up of 14 amino acids. Trimming shortened V by 0 bases and J by 7 bases, and 12 bases separated the two germline ends. In germline, CDR1 is LGHNA, CDR2 YSLEER. The CDR3 here is CASSQDLQGGEAFF. The DNA for the CDR3 is TGCGCCAGCAGCCAAGATCTGCAGGGCGGTGAAGCTTTCTTT.

DNA of the CDR3: TGTGCCAGTAGTGCCACACAGGGATGGGCCGGGGAGCTGTTTTTT. Translation: CASSATQGWAGELFF. This chain links TRBV19 with TRBJ2-2; D may be TRBD1 (6 bases). Germline V gene lookup returns CDR1 LNHDA and CDR2 SQIVND (reference sequence). The CDR3 is 15 residues long. The ends were cut back, 5 bases at V and 6 bases at J, with 16 bases in the middle.

A single count supports this clone. The V and J genes are TRBV5-8 and TRBJ1-1; D gene unclear. CDR3 size: 14 residues. Germline CDR1 is SGHTS and CDR2 is YDEGEE. V was clipped by 2 bases and J by 0 bases, with 8 bases between them. In DNA, the CDR3 is TGTGCCAGCAGCTTTACTCGTATGAACACTGAAGCTTTCTTT. Its protein product is CASSFTRMNTEAFF.

This clone was counted a few times. The chain links TRBV28 to TRBJ2-2, with D possibly being TRBD1 (6 bases). V lost 5 bases and J 4 bases, leaving 17 bases between the germline ends. The CDR3 has 16 residues. Germline loops: CDR1 MDHEN, CDR2 SYDVKM. CDR3 residues: CASSILTGTATGELFF. The CDR3 DNA reads as TGTGCCAGCAGTATACTCACAGGGACCGCCACCGGGGAGCTGTTTTTT.

The CDR3 is CASSIGSSGSTGELFF. The CDR3 DNA reads TGTGCCAGTAGTATAGGATCGAGCGGGAGCACCGGGGAGCTGTTTTTT. The chain carries TRBV19 and TRBJ2-2; TRBD2 matches at 8 bases. CDR3 length: 16 residues. The trim removed 1 base at V and 4 bases at J, leaving 5 bases unmatched. The V gene's germline CDR1 is LNHDA and CDR2 SQIVND (reference sequence). The whole variable domain, filled in from reference TRBV19 and TRBJ2-2, reads DGGITQSPKYLFRKEGQNVTLSCEQNLNHDAMYWYRQDPGQGLRLIYYSQIVNDFQKGDIAEGYSVSREKKESFPLTVTSAQKNPTAFYLCASSIGSSGSTGELFFGEGSRLTVL.

J is TRBJ2-5 and V is TRBV2, with a possible D match to TRBD2 (6 bases). V shed 5 bases and J shed 4 bases, with 17 bases lying between them. CDR3 size: 15 residues. The germline V gene has CDR1 SNHLY and CDR2 FYNNEI. CDR3 sequence reads: CASSLWVGSGETQYF. In DNA form, the CDR3 reads TGTGCCAGCAGTCTTTGGGTCGGGAGTGGAGAGACCCAGTACTTC.